The clone carrying this T cell receptor delta chain turned up a few times. The target antigen is unknown. Extracted RNA was reverse transcribed into cDNA. Pooled V-gene forward primers with one constant-region reverse primer generated the CDR3 amplicons by multiplex PCR. With CATT, TCRdb re-called clones from the multiplex PCR reads. The profile shows approximately 58,000 delta-chain clones, around 16% of them singletons. This record comes from a study of Vδ1+ human thymocytes. The CDR3 totals 15 residues. In germline, CDR1 is TSWWSYY, CDR2 QGS. V lost 4 bases, J lost 3 bases, and 15 bases lay in between. Points from the study as a whole: Thymic TRG and TRD repertoires appeared highly polyclonal, with Gaussian CDR3 length distributions.

The J gene is TRDJ1, the V gene TRDV1, with a possible D match to TRDD3 (6 bases). This TCR came from a girl under three years old who had congenital heart surgery. Sample: Vdelta1+ gamma-delta thymocytes from the thymus. As to subset: FACS-sorted CD3+ TCRalphabeta- TCRVdelta1+ TCRVdelta2- thymocytes. CDR3 sequence: CALGVPTGFADKLIF. For the CDR3, the DNA is TGTGCTCTTGGGGTCCCTACTGGGTTCGCCGATAAACTCATCTTT.